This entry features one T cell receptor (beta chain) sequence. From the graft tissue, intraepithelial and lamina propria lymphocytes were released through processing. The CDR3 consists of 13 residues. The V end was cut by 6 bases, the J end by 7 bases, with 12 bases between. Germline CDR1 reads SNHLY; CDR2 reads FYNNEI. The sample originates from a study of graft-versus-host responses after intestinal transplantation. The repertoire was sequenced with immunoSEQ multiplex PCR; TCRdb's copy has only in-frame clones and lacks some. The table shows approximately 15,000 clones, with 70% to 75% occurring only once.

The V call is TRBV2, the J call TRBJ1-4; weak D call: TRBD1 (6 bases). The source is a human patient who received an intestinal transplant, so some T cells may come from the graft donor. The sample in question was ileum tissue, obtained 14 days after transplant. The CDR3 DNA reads TGTGCCAGCAGGGGGGCATGGGTTGAAAAACTGTTTTTT. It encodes CASRGAWVEKLFF.